The rows below give T cell receptor beta chains drawn from one sample of a study of PD-1 blockade in classical Hodgkin lymphoma. TCRdb's copy holds only in-frame clones and misses some; the assay was immunoSEQ multiplex PCR. The table lists 75,000 to 100,000 clones, 65% to 85% of them singletons. The sample here was peripheral blood mononuclear cells (PBMCs), taken at baseline. These receptors all come from a human donor with classical Hodgkin lymphoma. CDR3s include the opening cysteine and the closing phenylalanine or tryptophan. A D gene is named only where the DNA matches it firmly. Clone size, where shown, is once, few, many, or a class for clones that have expanded.

J	D	V	size	CDR3	DNA
TRBJ2-7	NA	TRBV7-2	NA	CASSPNRGGTYEQYF	TGTGCCAGCAGCCCGAACAGGGGAGGAACCTACGAGCAGTACTTC
TRBJ1-2	NA	TRBV14	once	CASSQDVNYGYTF	TGTGCCAGCAGCCAAGACGTTAACTATGGCTACACCTTC
TRBJ2-3	TRBD2	TRBV9	NA	CASSVGLAASTDTQYF	TGTGCCAGCAGCGTAGGACTAGCGGCAAGCACAGATACGCAGTATTTT
TRBJ2-3	NA	TRBV21-1	NA	CASVGRGTDTQYF	NA
TRBJ2-6	TRBD1	TRBV15	NA	CATSPGQGSSGANVLTF	TGTGCCACCAGCCCGGGACAGGGAAGCTCTGGGGCCAACGTCCTGACTTTC
TRBJ1-2	NA	TRBV5-1	once	CASRRDQNYGYTF	TGCGCCAGCAGACGGGACCAAAACTATGGCTACACCTTC
TRBJ2-5	NA	TRBV4-1	NA	CASSQDDPQETQYF	TGCGCCAGCAGCCAAGATGACCCTCAAGAGACCCAGTACTTC
TRBJ2-7	NA	TRBV5-5	NA	CASSFPGSSYEQYF	TGTGCCAGCAGCTTCCCTGGGAGCTCCTACGAGCAGTACTTC
TRBJ1-1	NA	TRBV28	once	CASIFRAGVDTEAFF	TGTGCCAGCATTTTTCGGGCAGGGGTGGACACTGAAGCTTTCTTT
TRBJ1-1	NA	TRBV7-2	NA	CASSLGGYGGTEAFF	TGTGCCAGCAGCTTAGGAGGGTATGGAGGCACTGAAGCTTTCTTT
TRBJ2-7	NA	TRBV10-3	NA	CAISERVESYEQYF	TGTGCCATCAGTGAGAGGGTGGAGTCCTACGAGCAGTACTTC
TRBJ2-7	NA	TRBV10-3	NA	CAISDSPGRAYEQYF	TGTGCCATCAGTGATTCCCCGGGCAGGGCCTACGAGCAGTACTTC
TRBJ1-1	TRBD1	TRBV10-2	NA	CASRGTGASNTEAFF	TGCGCCAGCAGAGGGACAGGGGCCTCGAACACTGAAGCTTTCTTT
TRBJ1-1	NA	TRBV27	NA	CASSFSSPPMNTEAFF	TGTGCCAGCAGTTTTAGCTCGCCTCCCATGAACACTGAAGCTTTCTTT
TRBJ2-7	NA	TRBV7-9	NA	CASSSRDFSYEQYF	TGTGCCAGCAGCTCAAGGGACTTCTCCTACGAGCAGTACTTC
TRBJ1-2	NA	TRBV5-1	NA	CASSLEGRTYGYTF	TGCGCCAGCAGCTTGGAAGGCAGGACTTATGGCTACACCTTC
TRBJ1-4	NA	TRBV7-2	NA	CASSLVVGEKLFF	TGTGCCAGCAGCTTAGTGGTCGGGGAAAAACTGTTTTTT
TRBJ2-5	TRBD2	TRBV5-1	NA	CASSLGISSGSVETQYF	TGCGCCAGCAGCTTGGGTATCTCTAGCGGGAGTGTGGAGACCCAGTACTTC
TRBJ2-2	NA	TRBV5-4	NA	CASSFGRGGTGELFF	TGTGCCAGCAGCTTCGGCAGGGGTGGAACCGGGGAGCTGTTTTTT
TRBJ2-7	TRBD1	TRBV11-2	NA	CASRRTGEFEGQYF	TGTGCCAGCAGGAGGACAGGGGAATTCGAAGGGCAGTACTTC
TRBJ1-1	TRBD1	TRBV18	NA	CASSSRTGGSDTEAFF	TGTGCCAGCTCATCCCGGACAGGGGGCTCTGACACTGAAGCTTTCTTT
TRBJ2-2	TRBD2	TRBV5-1	NA	CASSLEGASGMAGELFF	TGCGCCAGCAGCTTGGAGGGCGCTAGCGGGATGGCCGGGGAGCTGTTTTTT
TRBJ2-1	NA	TRBV5-6	NA	CASSKPGSAGNEQFF	TGTGCCAGCAGTAAACCGGGGTCTGCAGGCAATGAGCAGTTCTTC
TRBJ2-2	TRBD2	TRBV10-1	NA	CASSESTLAGIFGELFF	TGCGCCAGCAGTGAGTCGACACTAGCGGGAATCTTCGGGGAGCTGTTTTTT
TRBJ1-5	NA	TRBV7-2	NA	CASSLSGANNQPQHF	TGTGCCAGCAGCTTATCAGGGGCGAACAATCAGCCCCAGCATTTT
TRBJ2-1	NA	TRBV6-5	NA	CASSSGLPPRYEQFF	TGTGCCAGCAGTTCGGGACTGCCCCCACGGTATGAGCAGTTCTTC
TRBJ1-2	NA	TRBV19	NA	CASSMEAVGGGGYTF	TGTGCCAGTAGTATGGAAGCGGTAGGTGGCGGCGGCTACACCTTC
TRBJ2-7	NA	TRBV5-1	few	CASSLRVGDEQYF	TGCGCCAGCAGCTTGAGGGTTGGGGACGAGCAGTACTTC
TRBJ2-1	NA	TRBV9	few	CASSFLSGANEQFF	TGTGCCAGCAGCTTCCTATCCGGGGCCAATGAGCAGTTCTTC
TRBJ2-2	TRBD2	TRBV4-1	NA	CASSQSGGNTGELFF	TGCGCCAGCAGCCAAAGCGGGGGGAACACCGGGGAGCTGTTTTTT
TRBJ1-4	NA	TRBV7-2	NA	CASSSDGNEKLFF	TGTGCCAGCAGCTCGGACGGGAATGAAAAACTGTTTTTT
TRBJ1-3	NA	TRBV7-2	NA	CASSPSDRNSGNTIYF	TGTGCCAGCAGCCCATCGGACCGAAACTCTGGAAACACCATATATTTT
TRBJ2-1	NA	TRBV4-2	NA	CASSQDAALGGQFF	TGTGCCAGCAGCCAAGATGCGGCACTCGGGGGGCAGTTCTTC
TRBJ2-2	TRBD2	TRBV5-1	few	CASSELAGGNTGELFF	TGCGCCAGCAGCGAACTAGCGGGAGGGAACACCGGGGAGCTGTTTTTT
TRBJ2-2	NA	TRBV19	NA	CASTSPGLPNTGELFF	TGTGCCAGTACCAGTCCGGGACTTCCTAACACCGGGGAGCTGTTTTTT
TRBJ2-3	NA	TRBV6-6	few	CASSYFPDTQYF	TGTGCCAGCAGTTACTTCCCAGATACGCAGTATTTT
TRBJ2-2	NA	TRBV9	NA	CASSEFTTGELFF	TGCGCCAGCAGTGAGTTTACCACCGGGGAGCTGTTTTTT
TRBJ2-7	NA	TRBV7-9	once	CASSLAGNSYEQYF	TGTGCCAGCAGCTTAGCGGGTAACTCCTACGAGCAGTACTTC
TRBJ1-5	TRBD1	TRBV6-1	few	CASSVGQGMGQPQHF	TGTGCCAGCAGTGTAGGACAGGGGATGGGTCAGCCCCAGCATTTT
TRBJ2-5	TRBD2	TRBV30	NA	CAWRASGKGGTQYF	TGTGCCTGGAGAGCTAGCGGGAAAGGGGGGACCCAGTACTTC
TRBJ2-5	TRBD2	TRBV19	NA	CASSIPGAGTSRRQETQYF	TGTGCCAGTAGTATCCCCGGAGCCGGGACTAGCAGGAGGCAAGAGACCCAGTACTTC
TRBJ2-5	NA	TRBV6-6	NA	CASSAPGVQETQYF	TGTGCCAGCAGCGCCCCGGGGGTTCAAGAGACCCAGTACTTC
TRBJ2-5	TRBD2	TRBV7-2	NA	CASSLGAVAGAQETQYF	TGTGCCAGCAGCTTGGGGGCGGTAGCGGGAGCCCAAGAGACCCAGTACTTC
TRBJ2-3	NA	TRBV19	NA	CASSMWLAGDTQYF	TGTGCCAGTAGTATGTGGCTAGCTGGAGATACGCAGTATTTT
TRBJ1-5	NA	TRBV28	NA	CASSLVSFRSNQPQHF	TGTGCCAGCAGTTTGGTGTCGTTCAGGAGCAATCAGCCCCAGCATTTT
TRBJ2-5	TRBD2	TRBV5-4	NA	CASSSQLAGEETQYF	TGTGCCAGCAGCTCCCAACTAGCGGGGGAAGAGACCCAGTACTTC
TRBJ2-3	NA	TRBV30	NA	CAWNGGSTDTQYF	TGTGCCTGGAATGGGGGGAGCACAGATACGCAGTATTTT
TRBJ1-1	TRBD1	TRBV2	NA	CASSEGGTATEAFF	TGTGCCAGCAGTGAAGGGGGGACAGCCACTGAAGCTTTCTTT
TRBJ1-1	TRBD1	TRBV11-2	NA	CASSPGQWGTEAFF	TGTGCCAGCAGCCCGGGACAGTGGGGTACTGAAGCTTTCTTT
TRBJ2-7	TRBD2	TRBV11-1	NA	CASSLGGSSYEQYF	TGTGCCAGCAGCTTAGGCGGGAGCTCCTACGAGCAGTACTTC
TRBJ2-1	TRBD2	TRBV5-1	NA	CASSLALAGGNEQFF	TGCGCCAGCAGCTTGGCCCTAGCGGGAGGCAATGAGCAGTTCTTC
TRBJ2-7	NA	TRBV23-1	NA	CASSQWAGASGQYF	TGCGCCAGCAGTCAATGGGCAGGGGCCTCCGGGCAGTACTTC
TRBJ1-5	TRBD1	TRBV28	NA	CASLDRGDQPQHF	TGTGCCAGCCTCGACAGGGGGGATCAGCCCCAGCATTTT